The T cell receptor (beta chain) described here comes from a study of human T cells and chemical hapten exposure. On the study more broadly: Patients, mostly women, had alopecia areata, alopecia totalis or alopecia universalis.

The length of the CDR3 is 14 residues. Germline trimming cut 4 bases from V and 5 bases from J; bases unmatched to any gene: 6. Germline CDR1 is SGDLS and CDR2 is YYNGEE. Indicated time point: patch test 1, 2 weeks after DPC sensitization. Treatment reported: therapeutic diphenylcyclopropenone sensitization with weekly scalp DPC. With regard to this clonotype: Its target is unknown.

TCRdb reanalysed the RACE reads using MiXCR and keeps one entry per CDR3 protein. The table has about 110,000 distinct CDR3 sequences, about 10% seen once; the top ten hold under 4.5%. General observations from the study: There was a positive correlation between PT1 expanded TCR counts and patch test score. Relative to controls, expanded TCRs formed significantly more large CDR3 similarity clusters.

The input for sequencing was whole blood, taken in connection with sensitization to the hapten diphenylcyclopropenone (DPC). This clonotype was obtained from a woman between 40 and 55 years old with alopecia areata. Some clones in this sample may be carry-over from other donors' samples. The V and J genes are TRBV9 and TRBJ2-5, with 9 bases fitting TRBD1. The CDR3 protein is CASSSRTGVETQYF. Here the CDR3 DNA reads TGTGCCAGCAGCTCTAGGACAGGGGTGGAGACCCAGTACTTC.